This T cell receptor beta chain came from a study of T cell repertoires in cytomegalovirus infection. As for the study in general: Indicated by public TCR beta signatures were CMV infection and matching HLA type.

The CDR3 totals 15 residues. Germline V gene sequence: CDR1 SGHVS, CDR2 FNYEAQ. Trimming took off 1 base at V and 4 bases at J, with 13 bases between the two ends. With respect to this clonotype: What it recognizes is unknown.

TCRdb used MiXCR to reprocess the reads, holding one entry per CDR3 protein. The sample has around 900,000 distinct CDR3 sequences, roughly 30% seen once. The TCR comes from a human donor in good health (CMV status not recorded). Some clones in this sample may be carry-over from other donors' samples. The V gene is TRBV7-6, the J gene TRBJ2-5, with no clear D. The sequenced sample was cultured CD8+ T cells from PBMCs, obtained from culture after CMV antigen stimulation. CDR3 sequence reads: CASSLVGVLGETQYF. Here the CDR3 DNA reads TGTGCCAGCAGCTTAGTCGGCGTTTTGGGAGAGACCCAGTACTTC.